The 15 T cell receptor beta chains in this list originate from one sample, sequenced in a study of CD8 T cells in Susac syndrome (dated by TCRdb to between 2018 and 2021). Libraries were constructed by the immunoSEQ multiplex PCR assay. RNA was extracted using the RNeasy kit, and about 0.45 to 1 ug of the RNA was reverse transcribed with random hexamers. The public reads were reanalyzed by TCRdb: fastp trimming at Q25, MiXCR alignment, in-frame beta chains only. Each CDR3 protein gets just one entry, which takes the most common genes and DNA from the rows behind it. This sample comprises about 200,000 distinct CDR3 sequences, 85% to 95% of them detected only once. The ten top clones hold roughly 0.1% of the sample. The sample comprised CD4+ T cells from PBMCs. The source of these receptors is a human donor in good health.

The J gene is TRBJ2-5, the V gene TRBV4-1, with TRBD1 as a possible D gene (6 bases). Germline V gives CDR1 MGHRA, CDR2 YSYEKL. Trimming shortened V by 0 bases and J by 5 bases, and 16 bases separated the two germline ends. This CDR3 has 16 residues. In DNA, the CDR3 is TGCGCCAGCAGCCAAGAGGGAACAGGGAAATGGGAGACCCAGTACTTC. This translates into CASSQEGTGKWETQYF.

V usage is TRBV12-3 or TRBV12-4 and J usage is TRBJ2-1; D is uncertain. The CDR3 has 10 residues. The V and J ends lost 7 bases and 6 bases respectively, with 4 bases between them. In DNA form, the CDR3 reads TGTGCCAGCATGATCAATGAGCAGTTCTTC. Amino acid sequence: CASMINEQFF.

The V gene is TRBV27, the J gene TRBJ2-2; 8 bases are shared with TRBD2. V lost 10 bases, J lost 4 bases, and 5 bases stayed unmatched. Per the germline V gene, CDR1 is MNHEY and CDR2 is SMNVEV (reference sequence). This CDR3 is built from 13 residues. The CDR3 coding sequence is TGTGCCATCTCCGGGAGGGCCACCGGGGAGCTGTTTTTT. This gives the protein CAISGRATGELFF.

CDR3 coding DNA: TGCATAATCGGACGAGGCACTGAAGCTTTCTTT. Amino acids: CIIGRGTEAFF. The chain couples TRBV20-1 to TRBJ1-1; D unclear. Germline-derived CDR1 and CDR2 are DFQATT and SNEGSKA (reference sequence). CDR3 length: 11 residues.

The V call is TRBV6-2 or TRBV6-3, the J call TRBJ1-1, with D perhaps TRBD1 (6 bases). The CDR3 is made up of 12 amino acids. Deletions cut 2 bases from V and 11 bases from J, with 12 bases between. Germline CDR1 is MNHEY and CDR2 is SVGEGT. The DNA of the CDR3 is TGTGCCAGCAGTTACCGGGACAAATGGGCTTTCTTT. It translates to CASSYRDKWAFF.

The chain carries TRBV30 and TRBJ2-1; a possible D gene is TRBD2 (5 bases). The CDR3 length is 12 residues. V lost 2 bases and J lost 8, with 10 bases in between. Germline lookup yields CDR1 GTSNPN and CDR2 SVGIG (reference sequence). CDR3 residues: CAWSRAGYEQFF. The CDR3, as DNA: TGTGCCTGGAGTAGGGCGGGTTATGAGCAGTTCTTC. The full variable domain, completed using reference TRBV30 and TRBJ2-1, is SQTIHQWPATLVQPVGSPLSLECTVEGTSNPNLYWYRQAAGRGLQLLFYSVGIGQISSEVPQNLSASRPQDRQFILSSKKLLLSDSGFYLCAWSRAGYEQFFGPGTRLTVL.

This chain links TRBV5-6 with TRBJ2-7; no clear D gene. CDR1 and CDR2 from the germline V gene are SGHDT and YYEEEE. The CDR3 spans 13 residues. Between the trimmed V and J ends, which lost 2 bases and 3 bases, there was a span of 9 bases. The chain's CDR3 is CASSFLRFYEQYV. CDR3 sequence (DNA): TGTGCCAGCAGCTTCTTACGGTTCTACGAGCAGTACGTC.

Here the CDR3 reads CASSFGVPGLAGAPNEQFF. CDR3 DNA: TGTGCCAGCAGTTTTGGGGTCCCGGGACTAGCGGGGGCCCCCAATGAGCAGTTCTTC. The V call is TRBV12-3 or TRBV12-4, the J call TRBJ2-1; 14 nucleotides align to TRBD2. The V gene end was trimmed by 3 bases and the J gene end by 6 bases; junction bases not matched to a gene: 13. This CDR3 region has 19 residues.

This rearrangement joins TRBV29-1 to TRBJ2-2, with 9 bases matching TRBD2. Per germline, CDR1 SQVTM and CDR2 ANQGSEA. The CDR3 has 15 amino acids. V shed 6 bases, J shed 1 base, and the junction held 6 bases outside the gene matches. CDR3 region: CSVSGTSLNTGELFF. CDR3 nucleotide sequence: TGCAGCGTATCAGGGACTAGCCTGAACACCGGGGAGCTGTTTTTT.

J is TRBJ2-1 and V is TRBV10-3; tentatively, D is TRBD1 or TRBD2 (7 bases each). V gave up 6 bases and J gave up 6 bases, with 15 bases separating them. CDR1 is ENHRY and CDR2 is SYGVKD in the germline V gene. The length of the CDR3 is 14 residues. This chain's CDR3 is CAISLDREGNEQFF. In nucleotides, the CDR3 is TGTGCCATCAGCTTAGACAGGGAGGGCAATGAGCAGTTCTTC.

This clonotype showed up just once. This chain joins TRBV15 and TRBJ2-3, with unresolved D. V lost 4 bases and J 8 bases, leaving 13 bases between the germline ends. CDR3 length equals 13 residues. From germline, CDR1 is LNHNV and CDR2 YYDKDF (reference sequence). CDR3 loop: CATSTRESATQYF. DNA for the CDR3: TGTGCCACCAGCACGAGAGAGTCCGCTACGCAGTATTTT.

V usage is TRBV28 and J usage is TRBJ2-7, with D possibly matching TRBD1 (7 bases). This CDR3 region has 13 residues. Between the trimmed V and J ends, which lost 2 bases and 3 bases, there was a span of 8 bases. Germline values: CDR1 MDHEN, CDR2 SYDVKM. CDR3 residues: CASSLQGGYEQYV. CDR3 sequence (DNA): TGTGCCAGCAGTTTACAGGGGGGCTACGAGCAGTACGTC.

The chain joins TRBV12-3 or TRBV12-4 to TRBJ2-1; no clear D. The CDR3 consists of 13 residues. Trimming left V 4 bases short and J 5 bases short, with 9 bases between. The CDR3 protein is CASSSLSHNEQFF. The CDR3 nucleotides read TGTGCCAGCAGTTCCCTTTCTCACAATGAGCAGTTCTTC.

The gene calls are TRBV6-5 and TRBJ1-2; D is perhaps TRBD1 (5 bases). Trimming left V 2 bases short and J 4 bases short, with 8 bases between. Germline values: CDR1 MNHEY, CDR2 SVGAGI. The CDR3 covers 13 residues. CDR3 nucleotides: TGTGCCAGCAGTTACGGGGGAGTCTATGGCTACACCTTC. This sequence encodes CASSYGGVYGYTF.

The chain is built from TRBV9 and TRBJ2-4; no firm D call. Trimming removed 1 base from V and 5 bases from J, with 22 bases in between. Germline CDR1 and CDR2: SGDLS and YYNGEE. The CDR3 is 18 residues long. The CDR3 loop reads CASSVSPLSSAGENIQYF. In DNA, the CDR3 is TGTGCCAGCAGCGTATCCCCCTTGAGCTCGGCCGGCGAAAACATTCAGTACTTC.